Each of the 7 T cell receptor beta chains below was sequenced from the same sample in a study of T-cell memory formation after mild COVID-19 (dated by TCRdb to 2020 to 2023). The library was generated by 5' RACE. Sequenced using an Illumina NovaSeq 6000. Clones were called with MiXCR by TCRdb after fastp trimmed the public reads at Q25, and only in-frame beta chains were retained. Rows are combined by CDR3 protein, so each entry shows the most common genes and DNA. The sample data list around 390,000 distinct CDR3 sequences, and more than 15% of these were observed just once. The ten largest clones represent 20% to 25% of the sample. Sample: PBMCs or a T cell subset sorted from them (not recorded which). The receptor source for this set is a man aged 18 to 30 who had mild COVID-19 (a few samples of this study predate the infection). The sample titles of this study are shuffled in the database, so cell type and time point are left out; the donor was told from shared clones.

V and J are TRBV18 and TRBJ2-5; no reliable D call. This CDR3 spans 14 amino acids. Germline CDR1 and CDR2: KGHSH and LQKENI. Trimming removed 1 base at V and 1 base at J, with 7 bases between. For the CDR3, the DNA is TGTGCCAGCTCACCACTCCCAGCCCAAGAGACCCAGTACTTC. Protein sequence: CASSPLPAQETQYF.

In its sample, this clonotype was seen many times. CDR3 sequence: CASSPIGQDNEQFF. CDR3 in DNA: TGTGCCAGCTCACCTATTGGACAGGACAATGAGCAGTTCTTC. The rearrangement joins TRBV18 to TRBJ2-1, with 7 nucleotides matching TRBD1. Per the germline V gene, CDR1 is KGHSH and CDR2 is LQKENI. The CDR3 extends over 14 amino acids. The V gene end was trimmed by 3 bases and the J gene end by 5 bases; junction bases not matched to a gene: 4.

The chain joins TRBV7-2 to TRBJ1-6; no clear D. This CDR3 is built from 15 residues. CDR1 is SGHTA and CDR2 is FQGNSA in the germline V gene. The V and J ends lost 8 bases and 2 bases respectively, with 13 bases between them. The CDR3 DNA sequence: TGTGCCAGCTTGCCGGCTACGACCTATAATTCACCCCTCCACTTT. As protein: CASLPATTYNSPLHF.

The rearrangement uses TRBV7-9 and TRBJ1-6; D ambiguous. CDR3 length: 14 amino acids. Trimming cost V 3 bases and J 10 bases, with 13 bases left between them. CDR1 SEHNR and CDR2 FQNEAQ come from the germline V gene (reference sequence). The CDR3 DNA sequence: TGTGCCAGCAGCTTGTTGGCAGGCGGCTCACCCCTCCACTTT. The encoded protein is CASSLLAGGSPLHF.

This clonotype was detected only a few times. V is TRBV5-1 and J is TRBJ2-3; a possible D gene is TRBD1 (5 bases). CDR3 length: 15 amino acids. V lost 5 bases and J 0 bases, leaving 13 bases between the germline ends. Looked up from germline, CDR1 is SGHRS and CDR2 is YFSETQ. Here the CDR3 DNA reads TGCGCCAGCAGTGCAGGGTCCTATAGCACAGATACGCAGTATTTT. It yields the protein CASSAGSYSTDTQYF.

The sample holds a few counts of this clonotype. The chain combines TRBV6-6 with TRBJ1-4; D is perhaps TRBD1 (5 bases). The ends were cut back, 2 bases at V and 14 bases at J, with 15 bases in the middle. The CDR3 has 13 residues. Looked up from germline, CDR1 is MNHNY and CDR2 is SVGAGI (reference sequence). The CDR3 sequence: CASSYPSGRTLFF. CDR3 sequence (DNA): TGTGCCAGCAGTTACCCCTCGGGACGGACCCTGTTTTTT.

This clonotype was recorded at least ten times. The J gene is TRBJ2-2, the V gene TRBV23-1, with D unresolved. TRBV23-1 falls under the ORF class, with uncertain function. The CDR3 is 12 amino acids. Between the trimmed V and J ends, which lost 5 bases and 6 bases, there was a span of 7 bases. The DNA of the CDR3 is TGCGCCAGCAGTACGAGAGCCGGGGAGCTGTTTTTT. It codes for CASSTRAGELFF.